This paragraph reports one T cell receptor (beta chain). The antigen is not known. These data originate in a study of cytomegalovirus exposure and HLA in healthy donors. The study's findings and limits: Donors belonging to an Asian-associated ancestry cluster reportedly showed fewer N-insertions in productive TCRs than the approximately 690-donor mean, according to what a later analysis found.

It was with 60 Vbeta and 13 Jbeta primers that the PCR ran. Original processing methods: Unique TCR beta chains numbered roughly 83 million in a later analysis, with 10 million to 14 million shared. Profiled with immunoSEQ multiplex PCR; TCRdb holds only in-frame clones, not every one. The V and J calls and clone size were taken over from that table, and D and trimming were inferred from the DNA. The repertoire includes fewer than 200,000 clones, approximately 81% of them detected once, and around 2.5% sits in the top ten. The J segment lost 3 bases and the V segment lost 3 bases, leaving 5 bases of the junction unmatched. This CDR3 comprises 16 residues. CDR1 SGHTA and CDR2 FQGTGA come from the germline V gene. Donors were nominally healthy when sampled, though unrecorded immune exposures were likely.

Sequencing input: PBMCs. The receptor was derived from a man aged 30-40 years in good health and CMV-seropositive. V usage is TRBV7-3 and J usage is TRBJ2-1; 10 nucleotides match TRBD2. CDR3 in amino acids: CASSLELAGIYNEQFF. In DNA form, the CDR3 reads TGTGCCAGCAGCTTGGAACTAGCGGGGATCTACAATGAGCAGTTCTTC.